The source of this T cell receptor beta chain is a study of PD-L1 blockade in urothelial cancer. Profiling relied on immunoSEQ multiplex PCR, and the TCRdb table lists in-frame clones only, not all of them. The sample yields 100,000 to 150,000 clones, roughly 83% seen once. The time point denotes: pretreatment peripheral blood. Germline CDR1 LNHNV, CDR2 YYDKDF (reference sequence). The CDR3 totals 16 residues. The V gene end was trimmed by 0 bases and the J gene end by 6 bases; junction bases not matched to a gene: 8. The TCR was taken from a man aged 50 to 60 with urothelial cancer. V and J are TRBV15 and TRBJ1-2; 9 nucleotides match TRBD1. Sequencing was performed on PBMCs, taken around atezolizumab (anti-PD-L1) treatment. CDR3 loop: CATSRDMDRGGNGYTF. As DNA, the CDR3 is TGTGCCACCAGCAGAGATATGGACAGGGGAGGGAATGGCTACACCTTC.